Listed below are T cell receptor beta chains from one sample, sequenced in a study of T cells in Graves' hyperthyroidism and ophthalmopathy. In TCRdb, the multiplex PCR reads were re-called with MiXCR into one record per CDR3 protein. The profile shows fewer than 400,000 distinct CDR3 sequences, around 25% of them singletons. Sequenced: blood. The source of these receptors is a man between 50 and 59 years old with Graves' hyperthyroidism. CDR3s include the opening cysteine and the closing phenylalanine or tryptophan. A D gene is named only where the DNA matches it firmly. The listing skips clone size in some rows; elsewhere it reads once, few, many or a size class.

j_call	v_call	clone_size	d_call	cdr3_aa	cdr3_nt
TRBJ1-2	TRBV28	few	TRBD1	CASRMDRGSHYGYTF	TGTGCCAGCAGGATGGACAGGGGGTCACACTATGGCTACACCTTC
TRBJ2-7	TRBV10-2	many	.	CASSEVAGREQYF	TGCGCCAGCAGTGAGGTGGCAGGGCGCGAGCAGTACTTC
TRBJ2-1	TRBV28	many	TRBD1	CASSSPGQGANEQFF	TGTGCCAGCAGTTCACCGGGACAGGGTGCCAATGAGCAGTTCTTC
TRBJ2-1	TRBV30	.	.	CAWVRSYNEQFF	TGTGCCTGGGTAAGGAGCTACAATGAGCAGTTCTTC
TRBJ2-2	TRBV2	many	.	CASRRDPNGELFF	TGTGCCAGCAGGCGGGACCCGAACGGGGAGCTGTTTTTT
TRBJ2-7	TRBV7-2	.	.	CASSQPDGAYEQYF	TGTGCCAGCAGCCAACCGGACGGAGCCTACGAGCAGTACTTC
TRBJ2-1	TRBV24-1	.	.	CATSDFQSVGSYNEQFF	TGTGCCACCAGTGATTTCCAATCGGTAGGCTCCTACAATGAGCAGTTCTTC
TRBJ2-1	TRBV11-3	many	.	CASSSDRNNEQFF	TGTGCCAGCAGCTCCGACAGAAACAATGAGCAGTTCTTC
TRBJ1-1	TRBV29-1	many	.	CSAGLREAFF	TGCAGCGCAGGACTTCGAGAAGCTTTCTTT
TRBJ2-7	TRBV12-3/TRBV12-4	.	.	CASSLRHGTYEQYF	TGTGCCAGCAGTCTCCGGCACGGTACCTACGAGCAGTACTTC
TRBJ2-1	TRBV6-5	.	.	CASSYLGRNEQFF	TGTGCCAGCAGTTACTTGGGCCGTAATGAGCAGTTCTTC
TRBJ2-5	TRBV5-1	few	TRBD2	CASSPGLAAQETQYF	TGCGCCAGCAGCCCGGGACTAGCGGCTCAAGAGACCCAGTACTTC
TRBJ2-3	TRBV2	few	TRBD1	CASKRDSTDTQYF	TGTGCCAGCAAACGGGACAGTACAGATACGCAGTATTTT
TRBJ1-1	TRBV7-3	.	.	CASSLDDSNTEAFF	TGTGCCAGCAGCTTAGATGACTCAAACACTGAAGCTTTCTTT
TRBJ2-7	TRBV15	.	.	CATSREGEQYF	TGTGCCACCAGCAGAGAGGGGGAGCAGTACTTC
TRBJ2-7	TRBV12-3/TRBV12-4	few	.	CASSFKLGPYEQYF	TGTGCCAGCAGTTTTAAATTAGGGCCCTACGAGCAGTACTTC
TRBJ2-2	TRBV7-2	.	.	CASSLWRGNTGELFF	TGTGCCAGCAGCTTATGGCGGGGAAACACCGGGGAGCTGTTTTTT
TRBJ2-1	TRBV12-3/TRBV12-4	few	.	CASSKGWDEQFF	TGTGCCAGCAGTAAGGGCTGGGATGAGCAGTTCTTC
TRBJ2-3	TRBV12-5	few	.	CASGLVPVGSDTQYF	TGTGCTAGTGGTTTGGTACCGGTGGGGTCAGATACGCAGTATTTT
TRBJ2-1	TRBV24-1	.	TRBD1	CATSDPTGTGSYNEQFF	TGTGCCACCAGTGATCCAACCGGGACAGGGTCCTACAATGAGCAGTTCTTC
TRBJ2-1	TRBV12-3/TRBV12-4	few	TRBD2	CASRTGSYGRAYNEQFF	TGTGCCAGCAGAACTGGATCCTACGGGAGGGCTTACAATGAGCAGTTCTTC
TRBJ2-1	TRBV30	.	.	CAWSVYRDEQFF	TGTGCCTGGAGCGTCTACAGGGATGAGCAGTTCTTC
TRBJ2-1	TRBV12-3/TRBV12-4	few	.	CASRTHRDTSYNEQFF	TGTGCCAGCAGAACCCATAGGGATACTTCCTACAATGAGCAGTTCTTC
TRBJ2-7	TRBV9	.	TRBD2	CASSERGGLAGDEQYF	TGTGCCAGCAGCGAGAGAGGGGGACTAGCGGGAGATGAGCAGTACTTC
TRBJ2-1	TRBV11-2	many	.	CASSLGIKGDEQFF	TGTGCCAGCAGCTTAGGAATTAAGGGAGACGAGCAGTTCTTC
TRBJ1-6	TRBV6-1	.	TRBD1	CASRAGQGSSPLHF	TGTGCCAGCAGGGCGGGACAGGGAAGTTCACCCCTCCACTTT
TRBJ1-5	TRBV20-1	few	.	CSARGGGGLMIGQHF	TGCAGTGCCAGAGGGGGGGGAGGCCTAATGATTGGCCAGCATTTT
TRBJ2-7	TRBV9	few	.	CASSVGGTGYEQYF	TGTGCCAGCAGCGTGGGCGGGACGGGCTACGAGCAGTACTTC
TRBJ2-5	TRBV28	many	.	CASTQGQETQYF	TGTGCCAGCACCCAGGGACAAGAGACCCAGTACTTC
TRBJ2-3	TRBV2	.	.	CASRSALTDTQYF	TGTGCCAGCAGGTCCGCCTTAACAGATACGCAGTATTTT
TRBJ2-1	TRBV18	many	.	CASSPNSEQFF	TGTGCCAGCTCACCTAACAGTGAGCAGTTCTTC
TRBJ1-3	TRBV20-1	.	TRBD1	CSATGTGGNTIYF	TGCAGTGCTACCGGGACAGGTGGAAACACCATATATTTT
TRBJ2-7	TRBV13	.	.	CASSLARAGAIHEQYF	TGTGCCAGCAGCTTAGCCCGGGCCGGGGCAATCCACGAGCAGTACTTC
TRBJ2-7	TRBV3-1	many	TRBD2	CASSQAGAGNEQYF	TGTGCCAGCAGCCAAGCGGGAGCGGGAAACGAGCAGTACTTC
TRBJ2-7	TRBV6-2/TRBV6-3	few	.	CASSYGGGVYEQYF	TGTGCCAGCAGTTACGGAGGGGGGGTATACGAGCAGTACTTC
TRBJ2-3	TRBV7-2	many	TRBD2	CASSFGTSGRDTQYF	TGTGCCAGCAGCTTTGGGACTAGCGGGAGGGATACGCAGTATTTT
TRBJ2-5	TRBV2	few	TRBD2	CASRDTSGGETQYF	TGTGCCAGCAGGGATACTAGCGGCGGAGAGACCCAGTACTTC
TRBJ2-2	TRBV7-9	few	TRBD2	CASSPWLAGGHTGELFF	TGTGCCAGCAGCCCGTGGCTGGCGGGAGGGCACACCGGGGAGCTGTTTTTT
TRBJ2-7	TRBV11-3	few	TRBD2	CASSLGPSGYEQYF	TGTGCCAGCAGCTTAGGTCCTAGCGGTTACGAGCAGTACTTC
TRBJ2-3	TRBV11-2	many	.	CASSKEGQRTDTQYF	TGTGCCAGCAGCAAAGAAGGACAACGCACAGATACGCAGTATTTT
TRBJ2-7	TRBV20-1	.	TRBD2	CSARDLFITLAGDSYEQYF	TGCAGTGCTAGAGATCTGTTCATTACCTTGGCGGGGGACTCCTACGAGCAGTACTTC
TRBJ2-7	TRBV4-1	.	.	CASSQDTISSYEQYF	TGCGCCAGCAGCCAAGACACTATTAGCTCCTACGAGCAGTACTTC
TRBJ2-2	TRBV5-1	.	.	CASSPLHQNTGELFF	TGCGCCAGCAGCCCCCTTCACCAGAACACCGGGGAGCTGTTTTTT
TRBJ2-7	TRBV12-3/TRBV12-4	.	.	CASRSDSSYEQYF	TGTGCCAGCAGATCTGACAGTTCCTACGAGCAGTACTTC
TRBJ2-1	TRBV12-5	many	.	CASGLAPRTPEQFF	TGTGCTAGTGGTTTGGCGCCGCGGACTCCTGAGCAGTTCTTC
TRBJ2-7	TRBV27	many	.	CASSLRDGYEQYF	TGTGCCAGCAGCCTCCGGGACGGCTACGAGCAGTACTTC
TRBJ1-1	TRBV5-1	.	TRBD1	CASSFITGGYTEAFF	TGCGCCAGCAGCTTCATTACAGGGGGCTACACTGAAGCTTTCTTT
TRBJ1-1	TRBV20-1	few	.	CSAWDFLNTEAFF	TGCAGTGCTTGGGACTTTTTGAACACTGAAGCTTTCTTT
TRBJ2-1	TRBV5-1	many	TRBD2	CASSLTLAGGYNEQFF	TGCGCCAGCAGCTTGACCCTAGCGGGAGGATACAATGAGCAGTTCTTC
TRBJ2-2	TRBV11-2	.	TRBD2	CASSLTRPPLAPGELFF	TGTGCCAGCAGCTTAACCCGACCCCCACTAGCGCCCGGGGAGCTGTTTTTT
TRBJ2-3	TRBV15	many	.	CATSRDLDRSTDTQYF	TGTGCCACCAGCAGAGATCTTGACAGGAGCACAGATACGCAGTATTTT
TRBJ2-7	TRBV6-2/TRBV6-3	few	.	CASSHGPPRGQYF	TGTGCCAGCAGTCACGGGCCACCCCGAGGGCAGTACTTC
TRBJ2-1	TRBV7-9	few	TRBD2	CASGLAFNEQFF	TGTGCCAGCGGACTAGCGTTCAATGAGCAGTTCTTC
TRBJ2-7	TRBV12-3/TRBV12-4	many	TRBD1	CASSRTGGTNEQYF	TGTGCCAGCAGCAGGACAGGGGGCACGAACGAGCAGTACTTC
TRBJ1-2	TRBV29-1	few	.	CSVPGSLAGGYTF	TGCAGCGTTCCAGGGTCCCTTGCGGGGGGCTACACCTTC
TRBJ2-6	TRBV3-1	few	.	CASSPIGGSGANVLTF	TGTGCCAGCAGCCCTATAGGCGGTTCTGGGGCCAACGTCCTGACTTTC
TRBJ2-3	TRBV6-1	few	TRBD1	CASRRDRGPITDTQYF	TGTGCCAGCAGAAGGGACAGGGGGCCCATCACAGATACGCAGTATTTT